The source of this T cell receptor (beta chain) is a study of CD8+ T cells in alopecia areata. Turning to the study itself: Those treated were given oral tofacitinib at 5 to 10 mg twice daily. Tofacitinib continued for 6 to 18 months and was then withheld for 6 months. Points from the study as a whole: Tofacitinib did not eliminate many expanded lesional clones from scalp or blood. Tofacitinib significantly brought down scalp clonality and expanded CD8+ clones among top 100.

Stated treatment: oral pan-JAK inhibitor, 5-10 mg twice daily. RNA, once extracted, was reverse transcribed into cDNA for use as the sequencing template. The method was immunoSEQ multiplex PCR; TCRdb's version includes in-frame clones alone and lacks a portion of them. The sample shows 150,000 to 200,000 clones, over 45% of them seen only once. As regards this clone: Antigen unknown. A read error may account for a junction end that differs from germline.

The CDR3 is made up of 8 amino acids. Germline V lookup: CDR1 SQVTM, CDR2 ANQGSEA. The gene calls are TRBV29-1 and TRBJ1-1; D gene uncertain. The sample was CD4+ T cells sorted from blood, taken at week 24, from a patient treated with tofacitinib. The clonotype originates from a human donor with alopecia areata. CDR3 nucleotide sequence: TGCAGCGTTGAAGCCGGGTCCTTT. The encoded protein is CSVEAGSF. Full variable domain (rest looked up from reference TRBV29-1 and TRBJ1-1): SAVISQKPSRDICQRGTSLTIQCQVDSQVTMMFWYRQQPGQSLTLIATANQGSEATYESGFVIDKFPISRPNLTFSTLTVSNMSPEDSSIYLCSVEAGSFGQGTRLTVV.